These 7 T cell receptor beta chains came from one sample sequenced in a study of T-cell memory formation after mild COVID-19. MiXCR was run by TCRdb on the 5' RACE reads, yielding one entry per CDR3 protein. The table includes approximately 65,000 distinct CDR3 sequences, 9.3% detected once. The sample consisted of PBMCs or a T cell subset sorted from them (not recorded which). These receptors all stem from a man younger than 35 who had mild COVID-19 (a few samples of this study predate the infection). Cell type and time point are not known.

The rearrangement joins TRBV11-2 to TRBJ2-1; D remains unclear. There are 14 residues in the CDR3. Germline assignment: CDR1 SGHAT and CDR2 FQNNGV. V was clipped by 6 bases and J by 4 bases, with 13 bases between them. The CDR3 DNA follows: TGTGCCAGCAGTACCGGGCTAAGATACAATGAGCAGTTCTTC. Its protein is CASSTGLRYNEQFF.

The chain employs TRBV7-7 and TRBJ2-2, with TRBD2 matching 8 bases. Germline CDR1 reads SSHAT; CDR2 reads FNYEAQ (reference sequence). Germline trimming cut 5 bases from V and 4 bases from J; bases unmatched to any gene: 6. This CDR3 has 15 amino acids. The CDR3 region is CASSGAGAFTGELFF. In nucleotides, the CDR3 is TGTGCCAGCAGCGGAGCGGGGGCCTTCACCGGGGAGCTGTTTTTT.

This clonotype was observed a few times. The chain couples TRBV7-9 to TRBJ1-1; 7 bases match TRBD1. CDR1 is SEHNR and CDR2 is FQNEAQ in the germline V gene (reference sequence). Losses at the gene ends were 2 bases for V and 5 bases for J; bases not matched to a gene: 5. The CDR3 has 14 residues. The CDR3: CASSLQGEGTEAFF. The DNA for the CDR3 is TGTGCCAGCAGCTTACAGGGGGAAGGGACTGAAGCTTTCTTT.

This clonotype was seen a handful of times. The chain carries TRBV5-5 and TRBJ1-1; D not certain. This CDR3 spans 15 amino acids. With 1 base removed from V and 5 bases from J, the gap between germline ends came to 15 bases. CDR1 is SGHKS and CDR2 is YYEKEE in the germline V gene (reference sequence). CDR3: CASSLHGSLTTEAFF. For the CDR3, the DNA is TGTGCCAGCAGCTTGCACGGGAGTCTTACTACTGAAGCTTTCTTT.

This chain connects TRBV9 to TRBJ2-1; D tentatively reads TRBD1 or TRBD2 (5 bases each). Looked up from germline, CDR1 is SGDLS and CDR2 is YYNGEE. The ends were cut back, 0 bases at V and 8 bases at J, with 18 bases in the middle. The CDR3 covers 16 residues. The CDR3 is CASSVGGARQGDEQFF. CDR3 nucleotides: TGTGCCAGCAGCGTAGGGGGAGCCCGACAAGGGGATGAGCAGTTCTTC.

The rearrangement uses TRBV7-8 and TRBJ2-3; 7 bases line up with TRBD2. The junction had 6 bases not matched to a gene; V was cut back by 2 bases and J by 1 base. Germline lookup yields CDR1 SGHVS and CDR2 FQNEAQ. The CDR3 length is 16 residues. The CDR3 protein is CASSLPGGTGTDTQYF. In DNA, the CDR3 is TGTGCCAGCAGCTTACCGGGGGGAACGGGCACAGATACGCAGTATTTT. The variable domain in full, with the rest retrieved from reference TRBV7-8 and TRBJ2-3, is GAGVSQSPRYKVAKRGQDVALRCDPISGHVSLFWYQQALGQGPEFLTYFQNEAQLDKSGLPSDRFFAERPEGSVSTLKIQRTQQEDSAVYLCASSLPGGTGTDTQYFGPGTRLTVL.

This clonotype was observed many times. The CDR3 loop is CASSPDREGEQYF. The CDR3 nucleotides are TGTGCCAGCAGCCCGGACAGGGAGGGCGAGCAGTACTTC. This sequence joins TRBV7-3 and TRBJ2-7, with D perhaps matching TRBD1 (8 bases). Per germline, CDR1 SGHTA and CDR2 FQGTGA. V lost 5 bases and J 6 bases, leaving 14 bases between the germline ends. The CDR3 covers 13 residues.